This T cell receptor (beta chain) was captured in a study of identical twins. A single record per CDR3 protein comes from TCRdb applying MiXCR to the 5' RACE reads. The sample includes approximately 590,000 distinct CDR3 sequences, roughly 9.5% of them seen just once. Trimming removed 3 bases from V and 8 bases from J; junction bases left unmatched: 11. The CDR3 runs 16 residues. The germline CDR1 and CDR2 sequences are MDHEN and SYDVKM. This same sample was also part of a study on yellow fever vaccine responses in identical twins.

This receptor was taken from a woman younger than 35 in good health. Sequenced material: PBMCs. The chain links TRBV28 to TRBJ2-1; 9 bases are a match to TRBD2. Here the CDR3 DNA reads TGTGCCAGCAGTTTCCCACTCGCGGGAGGGTTGGATGAGCAGTTCTTC. Amino acid sequence: CASSFPLAGGLDEQFF.